The sequence of this TCR beta chain was determined in a study of T cells in Graves' hyperthyroidism and ophthalmopathy. In its sample, this clonotype was seen many times. No antigen is known for it. This CDR3 is 14 amino acids long. The V end was cut by 2 bases, the J end by 0 bases, with 8 bases between. CDR1 and CDR2 from the germline V gene are SGDLS and YYNGEE. Study-level results: The model predicted ophthalmopathy a median roughly 6.3 months before onset.

Fresh peripheral blood, 7.5 to 10 ml, was the source of the PBMCs. RNA transcripts gave rise to amplified TCR beta CDR3 regions. In the first-round RT-PCR of the TCR CDR3, the HTBI primer set was used. TCRdb itself ran the multiplex PCR reads through MiXCR, one entry per CDR3 protein. The data contain about 580,000 distinct CDR3 sequences, approximately 15% of them singletons. The V gene is TRBV9, the J gene TRBJ1-1; D is unresolved. The sequencing sample was made of blood. This TCR was sampled from a woman in her twenties or thirties with Graves' hyperthyroidism that later progressed to Graves' ophthalmopathy. The CDR3 loop is CASSVGRMNTEAFF. CDR3 bases: TGTGCCAGCAGCGTTGGTCGGATGAACACTGAAGCTTTCTTT.